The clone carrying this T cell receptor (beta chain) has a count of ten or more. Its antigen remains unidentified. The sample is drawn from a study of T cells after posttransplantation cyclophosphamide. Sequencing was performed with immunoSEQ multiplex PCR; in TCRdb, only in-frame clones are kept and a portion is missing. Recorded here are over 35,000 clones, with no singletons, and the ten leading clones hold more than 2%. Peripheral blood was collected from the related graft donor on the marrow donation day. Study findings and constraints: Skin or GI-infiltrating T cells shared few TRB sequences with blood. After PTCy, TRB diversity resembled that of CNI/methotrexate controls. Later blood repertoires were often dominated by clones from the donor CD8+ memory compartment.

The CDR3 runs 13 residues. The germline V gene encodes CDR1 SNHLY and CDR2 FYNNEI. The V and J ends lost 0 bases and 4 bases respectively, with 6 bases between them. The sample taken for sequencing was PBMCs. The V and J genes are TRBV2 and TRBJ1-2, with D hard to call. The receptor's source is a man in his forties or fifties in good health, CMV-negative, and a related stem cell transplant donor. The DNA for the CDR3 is TGTGCCAGCAGTGAAGCGGCGGGCTATGGCTACACCTTC. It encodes CASSEAAGYGYTF.